The entry below gives a single T cell receptor beta chain sequence along with its context. Its matching antigen is unknown. The time point was: pre-sensitization, week 0. Treatment indicated: therapeutic diphenylcyclopropenone sensitization with weekly scalp DPC. MiXCR, run by TCRdb on the RACE reads, gives a single entry per CDR3 protein. The sample comprises over 70,000 distinct CDR3 sequences, approximately 15% of which are singletons, and about 4.6% rests with the top ten. This entry comes from a study of human T cells and chemical hapten exposure. General study findings and limits: Expanded TCR sets contained significantly more large CDR3 similarity clusters than controls. The count of PT1 expanded TCRs correlated positively with patch test score.

The sequence was obtained from a woman aged 45-60 years with alopecia areata. Some clones in this sample may be carry-over from other donors' samples. The sample was whole blood, taken in connection with sensitization to the hapten diphenylcyclopropenone (DPC).

The CDR3 region is CASSWPASYEQYF. CDR3 coding DNA: TGTGCCAGCAGTTGGCCTGCCTCCTACGAGCAGTACTTC. The genes are TRBV28 and TRBJ2-7; D gene unclear. The CDR3 runs to 13 residues. V shed 4 bases and J shed 0 bases, with 7 bases lying between them. The germline gives CDR1 MDHEN, CDR2 SYDVKM.